This T cell receptor (beta chain) derives from a study of T cell responses to AZD1222 COVID-19 vaccine. Here immunoSEQ multiplex PCR was the method, and the copy in TCRdb shows in-frame clones only, minus some. The profile shows about 110,000 clones, over 85% of them singletons. This clone was observed once. The target antigen is unknown. The CDR3 has 18 residues. Germline CDR1 reads MDHEN; CDR2 reads SYDVKM. V lost 5 bases, J lost 7 bases, and 17 bases stayed unmatched. General observations from the study: Seropositivity was recorded at baseline in only 5 or 6 AZD1222 recipients. With two AZD1222 doses given, Spike-specific TCR breadth and depth both rose.

The clonotype was recovered from an adult in good health. The V call is TRBV28, the J call TRBJ2-2, with 9 bases that match TRBD2. The input for sequencing was peripheral blood, taken on day 0 of AZD1222 vaccination. Written as DNA, the CDR3 is TGTGCCAGCAGTCCCGCCCATAGCGGGGGAACCGTCAACGGGGAGCTGTTTTTT. This sequence encodes CASSPAHSGGTVNGELFF.